The 8 T cell receptor beta chains below all came from one sample that was sequenced in a study of OX40 agonist ivuxolimab in advanced cancers. Produced via immunoSEQ multiplex PCR; TCRdb's table is partial and in-frame only. The data contain 35,000 to 45,000 clones, approximately 83% of them singletons. The starting material was CD4+ or CD8+ T cells sorted from blood, obtained in a trial of the OX40 agonist ivuxolimab. All receptors come from an adult with an advanced solid tumor such as melanoma, head and neck, liver or kidney cancer.

V gene TRBV2 combines with J gene TRBJ2-7; no definite D call. Germline V CDR1 and CDR2: SNHLY, FYNNEI. V was cut by 7 bases and J by 1 base, with 11 bases left in between. This CDR3 comprises 13 residues. The chain's CDR3 is CASTQTDSYEQYF. CDR3 DNA sequence: TGTGCCAGCACCCAGACTGATTCCTACGAGCAGTACTTC.

V is TRBV9 and J is TRBJ1-5; D gene unclear. Germline values: CDR1 SGDLS, CDR2 YYNGEE. This CDR3 has 15 residues. V dropped 0 bases and J dropped 6 bases, with 13 bases sitting between them. The CDR3 reads CASSVGSGIGQPQHF. CDR3 in DNA: TGTGCCAGCAGCGTAGGCTCGGGGATAGGTCAGCCCCAGCATTTT.

This clone is a singleton in its sample. The V call is TRBV6-5, the J call TRBJ1-2; D gene uncertain. The CDR3 has 14 amino acids. Trimming removed 0 bases from V and 4 bases from J, with 9 bases in between. Germline CDR1 is MNHEY and CDR2 is SVGAGI. The CDR3 coding sequence is TGTGCCAGCAGTTACTCGCCGAAATCCTATGGCTACACCTTC. It codes for CASSYSPKSYGYTF.

This rearrangement joins TRBV9 to TRBJ2-1, with a possible D match to TRBD2 (6 bases). The V end lost 4 bases, the J end lost 6 bases, and 14 bases lay between the germline ends. Germline CDR1 reads SGDLS; CDR2 reads YYNGEE. The CDR3 runs 14 residues. The DNA for the CDR3 is TGTGCCAGCAGCATCGTGGGACTGACCAATGAGCAGTTCTTC. It encodes CASSIVGLTNEQFF. The complete variable domain, with remaining parts taken from reference TRBV9 and TRBJ2-1, reads DSGVTQTPKHLITATGQRVTLRCSPRSGDLSVYWYQQSLDQGLQFLIQYYNGEERAKGNILERFSAQQFPDLHSELNLSSLELGDSALYFCASSIVGLTNEQFFGPGTRLTVL.

V is TRBV5-8 and J is TRBJ2-2; D is unclear. Germline V gives CDR1 SGHTS, CDR2 YDEGEE. The ends were cut back, 2 bases at V and 0 bases at J, with 11 bases in the middle. The CDR3 has 16 residues. The DNA of the CDR3 is TGTGCCAGCAGCTTCCTCTCTCGGTCGAACACCGGGGAGCTGTTTTTT. Protein sequence: CASSFLSRSNTGELFF.

V usage is TRBV27 and J usage is TRBJ2-7; D unresolved. This CDR3 is built from 14 residues. Per the germline V gene, CDR1 is MNHEY and CDR2 is SMNVEV (reference sequence). V was shortened by 2 bases and J by 0 bases, with 8 bases between the two germline ends. This CDR3 reads CASSLADGSYEQYF. CDR3 nucleotides: TGTGCCAGCAGTTTAGCGGACGGCTCCTACGAGCAGTACTTC.

The chain is built from TRBV7-2 and TRBJ1-3; D not resolved. CDR1 SGHTA and CDR2 FQGNSA come from the germline V gene. V was cut by 5 bases and J by 7 bases, with 9 bases left in between. The CDR3 loop spans 12 amino acids. CDR3 nucleotide sequence: TGTGCCAGCAGCCCAAACCGGAACACCATATATTTT. Residues: CASSPNRNTIYF.

The rearrangement uses TRBV27 and TRBJ1-4, with a weak D call TRBD1 (6 bases). The CDR3 loop spans 16 amino acids. V was clipped by 4 bases and J by 0 bases, with 12 bases between them. Germline-derived CDR1 and CDR2 are MNHEY and SMNVEV (reference sequence). CDR3: CASSSPTGTTNEKLFF. In nucleotides, the CDR3 is TGTGCCAGCAGTTCCCCCACAGGGACAACTAATGAAAAACTGTTTTTT.